This T cell receptor (beta chain) was retrieved from a study of cytomegalovirus exposure and HLA in healthy donors. Findings and caveats of the study: In an earlier analysis, about 87% or about 30%: the productive usage of most TCR beta V segments. In a later analysis, parvovirus B19, influenza, CMV and Epstein-Barr virus appeared linked to several top co-occurrence clusters. Another analysis was done later, and it associated 16,951 TCR beta sequences with HLA alleles at 0.05 false discovery rate.

Of note for this clone: The antigen remains undetermined.

CDR1 is SGHRS and CDR2 is YFSETQ in the germline V gene. The junction had 10 bases not matched to a gene; V was cut back by 2 bases and J by 5 bases. The CDR3 has 15 amino acids. Participants comprised healthy donors of bone marrow. 60 Vbeta and 13 Jbeta primers were used in PCR. Sequenced by immunoSEQ multiplex PCR; TCRdb stores in-frame clones only, minus some. The sample table sets out roughly 80,000 clones. Sequencing was done on a sample of PBMCs. This receptor was identified in a man aged 50 or older in good health and CMV-seropositive. The chain has TRBV5-1 and TRBJ2-7; 7 nucleotides match TRBD1. In DNA form, the CDR3 reads TGCGCCAGCAGCTTCTCCGGGACAGCGACGCACGAGCAGTACTTC. Amino acids: CASSFSGTATHEQYF.